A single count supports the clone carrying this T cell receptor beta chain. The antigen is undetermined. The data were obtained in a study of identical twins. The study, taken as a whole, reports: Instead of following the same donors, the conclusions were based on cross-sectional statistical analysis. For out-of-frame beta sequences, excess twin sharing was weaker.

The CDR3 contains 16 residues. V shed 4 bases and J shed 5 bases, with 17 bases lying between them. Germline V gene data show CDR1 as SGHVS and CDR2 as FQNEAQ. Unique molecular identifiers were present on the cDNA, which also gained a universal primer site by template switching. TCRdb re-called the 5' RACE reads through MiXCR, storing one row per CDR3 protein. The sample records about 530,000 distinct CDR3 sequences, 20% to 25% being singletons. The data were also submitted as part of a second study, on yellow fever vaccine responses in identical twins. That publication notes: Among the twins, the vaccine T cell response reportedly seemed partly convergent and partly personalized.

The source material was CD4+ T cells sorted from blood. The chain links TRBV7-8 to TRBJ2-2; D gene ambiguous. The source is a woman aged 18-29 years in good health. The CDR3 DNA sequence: TGTGCCAGCAGCTACCGAGCGTCGACCGGTACCGGGGAGCTGTTTTTT. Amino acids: CASSYRASTGTGELFF.